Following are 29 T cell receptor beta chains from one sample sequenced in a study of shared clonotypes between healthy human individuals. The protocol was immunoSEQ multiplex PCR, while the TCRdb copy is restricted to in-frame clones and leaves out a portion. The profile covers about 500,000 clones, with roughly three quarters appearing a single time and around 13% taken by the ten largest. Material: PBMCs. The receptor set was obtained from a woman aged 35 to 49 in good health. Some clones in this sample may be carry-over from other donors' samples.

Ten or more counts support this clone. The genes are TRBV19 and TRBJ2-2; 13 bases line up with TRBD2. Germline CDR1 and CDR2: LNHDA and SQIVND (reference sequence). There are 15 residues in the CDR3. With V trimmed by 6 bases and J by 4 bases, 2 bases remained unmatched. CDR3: CASSRTSGSTGELFF. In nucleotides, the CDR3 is TGTGCCAGTAGCCGGACTAGCGGGAGCACCGGGGAGCTGTTTTTT.

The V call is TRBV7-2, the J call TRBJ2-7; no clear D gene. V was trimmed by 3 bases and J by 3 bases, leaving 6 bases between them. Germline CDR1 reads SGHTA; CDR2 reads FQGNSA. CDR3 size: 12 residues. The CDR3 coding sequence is TGTGCCAGCAGCTTGTTGAACTACGAGCAGTACTTC. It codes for CASSLLNYEQYF.

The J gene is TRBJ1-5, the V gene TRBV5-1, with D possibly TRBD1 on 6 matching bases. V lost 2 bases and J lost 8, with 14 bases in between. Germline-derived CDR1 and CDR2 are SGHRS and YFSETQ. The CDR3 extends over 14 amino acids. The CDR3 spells CASSFEGQGKPQHF. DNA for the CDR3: TGCGCCAGCAGCTTCGAGGGACAAGGGAAGCCCCAGCATTTT.

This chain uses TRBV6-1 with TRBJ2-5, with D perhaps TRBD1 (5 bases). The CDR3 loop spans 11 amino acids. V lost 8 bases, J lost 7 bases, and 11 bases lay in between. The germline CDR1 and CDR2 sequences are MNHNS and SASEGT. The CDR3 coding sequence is TGTGCCAGCGGGGCTTACGGGACCCAGTACTTC. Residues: CASGAYGTQYF.

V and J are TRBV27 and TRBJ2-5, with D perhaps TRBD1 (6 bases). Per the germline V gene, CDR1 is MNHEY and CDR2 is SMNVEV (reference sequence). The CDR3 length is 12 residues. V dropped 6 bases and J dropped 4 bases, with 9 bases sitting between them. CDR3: CASRGAIETQYF. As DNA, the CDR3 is TGTGCCAGCAGGGGGGCAATAGAGACCCAGTACTTC.

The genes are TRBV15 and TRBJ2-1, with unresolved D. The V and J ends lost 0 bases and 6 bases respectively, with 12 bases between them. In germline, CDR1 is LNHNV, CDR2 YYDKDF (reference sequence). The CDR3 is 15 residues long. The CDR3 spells CATSRDLSRSNEQFF. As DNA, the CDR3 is TGTGCCACCAGCAGAGATTTGAGTCGTAGCAATGAGCAGTTCTTC.

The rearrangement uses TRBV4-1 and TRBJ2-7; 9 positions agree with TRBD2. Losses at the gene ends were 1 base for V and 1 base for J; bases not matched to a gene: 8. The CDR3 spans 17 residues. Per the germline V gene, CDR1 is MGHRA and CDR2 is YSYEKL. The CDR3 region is CASSQVLREGQSYEQYF. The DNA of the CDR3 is TGCGCCAGCAGCCAAGTTTTGCGGGAGGGCCAATCCTACGAGCAGTACTTC.

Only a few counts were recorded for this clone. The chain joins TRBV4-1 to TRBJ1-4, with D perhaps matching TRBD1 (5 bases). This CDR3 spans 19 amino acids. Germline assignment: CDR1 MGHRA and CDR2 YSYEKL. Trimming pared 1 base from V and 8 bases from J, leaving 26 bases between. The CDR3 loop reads CASSQVSSGPPSLREKLFF. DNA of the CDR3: TGCGCCAGCAGCCAAGTGTCGTCGGGACCTCCGAGCCTCAGGGAAAAACTGTTTTTT.

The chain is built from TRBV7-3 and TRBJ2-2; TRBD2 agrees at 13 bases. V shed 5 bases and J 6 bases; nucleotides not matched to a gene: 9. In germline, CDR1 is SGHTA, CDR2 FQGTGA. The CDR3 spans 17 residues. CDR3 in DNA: TGTGCCAGCAGCCTATCAGGGACTAGCGGGATGGCCGGGGAGCTGTTTTTT. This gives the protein CASSLSGTSGMAGELFF.

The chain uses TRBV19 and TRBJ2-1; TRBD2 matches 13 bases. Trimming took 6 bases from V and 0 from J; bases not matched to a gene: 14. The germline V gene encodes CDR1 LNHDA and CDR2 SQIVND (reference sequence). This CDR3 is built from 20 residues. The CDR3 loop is CASSKFQPGTSGASYNEQFF. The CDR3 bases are TGTGCCAGTAGCAAATTCCAACCCGGGACTAGCGGGGCCTCCTACAATGAGCAGTTCTTC.

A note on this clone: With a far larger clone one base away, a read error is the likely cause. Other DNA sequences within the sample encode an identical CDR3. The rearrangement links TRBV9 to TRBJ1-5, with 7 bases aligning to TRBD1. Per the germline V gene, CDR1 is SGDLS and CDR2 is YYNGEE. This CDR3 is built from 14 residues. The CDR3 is CASSVGGGGQPQHF. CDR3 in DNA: TGTGCCAGCAGTGTAGGAGGGGGCGGTCAGCCCCAGCATTTT.

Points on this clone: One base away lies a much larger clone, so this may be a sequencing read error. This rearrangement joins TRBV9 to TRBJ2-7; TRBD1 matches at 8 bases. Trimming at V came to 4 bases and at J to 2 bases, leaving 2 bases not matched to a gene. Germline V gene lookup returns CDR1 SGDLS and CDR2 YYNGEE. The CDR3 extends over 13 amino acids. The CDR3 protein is CASSQGATYEQYF. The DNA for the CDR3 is TGTGCCAGCAGCCAGGGGGCCACCTACGAGCAGTACTTC.

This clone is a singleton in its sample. The CDR3 coding sequence is TGCGCCAGCAATCCGGGACTAGCGGGCCAAGAGACCCAGTACTTC. Translating gives CASNPGLAGQETQYF. The chain carries TRBV10-2 and TRBJ2-5; 12 nucleotides line up with TRBD2. The CDR3 runs to 15 residues. The germline V gene encodes CDR1 WSHSY and CDR2 SAAADI. Trimming cost V 7 bases and J 1 base; bases outside gene matches: 4.

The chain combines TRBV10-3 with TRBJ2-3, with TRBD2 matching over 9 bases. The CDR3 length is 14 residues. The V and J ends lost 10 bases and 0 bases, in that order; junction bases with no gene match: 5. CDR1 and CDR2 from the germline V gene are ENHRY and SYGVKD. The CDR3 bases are TGTGCCACCTCCGGGACTAGCAGCACAGATACGCAGTATTTT. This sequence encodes CATSGTSSTDTQYF.

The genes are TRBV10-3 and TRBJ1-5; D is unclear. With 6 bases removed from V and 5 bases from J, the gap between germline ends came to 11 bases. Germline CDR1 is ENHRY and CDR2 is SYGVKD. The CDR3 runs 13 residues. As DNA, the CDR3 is TGTGCCATCAGCAATGACCGTGATCAGCCCCAGCATTTT. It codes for CAISNDRDQPQHF.

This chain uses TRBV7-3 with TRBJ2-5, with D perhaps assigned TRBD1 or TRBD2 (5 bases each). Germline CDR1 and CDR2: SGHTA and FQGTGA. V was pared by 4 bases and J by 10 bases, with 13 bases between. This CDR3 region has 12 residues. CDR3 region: CASSSPLGVQYF. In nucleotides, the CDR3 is TGTGCCAGCAGCTCCCCGTTGGGGGTCCAGTACTTC.

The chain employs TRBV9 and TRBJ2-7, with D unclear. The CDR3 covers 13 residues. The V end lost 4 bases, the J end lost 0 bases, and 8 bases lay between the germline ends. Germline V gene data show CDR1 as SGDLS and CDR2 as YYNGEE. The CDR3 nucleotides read TGTGCCAGCAGCCCCGGAATCTCCTACGAGCAGTACTTC. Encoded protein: CASSPGISYEQYF. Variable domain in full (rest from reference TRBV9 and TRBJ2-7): DSGVTQTPKHLITATGQRVTLRCSPRSGDLSVYWYQQSLDQGLQFLIQYYNGEERAKGNILERFSAQQFPDLHSELNLSSLELGDSALYFCASSPGISYEQYFGPGTRLTVT.

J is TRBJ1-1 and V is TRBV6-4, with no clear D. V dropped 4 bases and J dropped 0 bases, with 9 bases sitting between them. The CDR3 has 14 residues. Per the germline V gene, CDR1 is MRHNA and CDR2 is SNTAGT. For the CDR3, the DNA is TGTGCCAGCAGTGTTCACGCCATGAACACTGAAGCTTTCTTT. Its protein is CASSVHAMNTEAFF.

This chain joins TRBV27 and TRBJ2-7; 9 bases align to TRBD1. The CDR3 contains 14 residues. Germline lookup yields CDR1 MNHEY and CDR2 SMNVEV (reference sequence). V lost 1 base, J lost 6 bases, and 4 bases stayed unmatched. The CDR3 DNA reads TGTGCCAGCAGTTTATTGGGGACAGGGTCCGAGCAGTACTTC. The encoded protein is CASSLLGTGSEQYF.

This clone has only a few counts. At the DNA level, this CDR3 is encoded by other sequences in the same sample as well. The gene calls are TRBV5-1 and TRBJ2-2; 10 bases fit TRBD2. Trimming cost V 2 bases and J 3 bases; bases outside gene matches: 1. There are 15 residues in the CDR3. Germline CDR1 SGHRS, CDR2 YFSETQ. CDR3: CASSFGLADTGELFF. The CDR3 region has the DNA TGCGCCAGCAGCTTTGGACTAGCGGACACCGGGGAGCTGTTTTTT.

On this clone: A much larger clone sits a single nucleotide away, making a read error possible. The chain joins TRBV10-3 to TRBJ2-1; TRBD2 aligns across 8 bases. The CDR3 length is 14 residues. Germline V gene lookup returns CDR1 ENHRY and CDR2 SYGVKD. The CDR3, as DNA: TGTACCATCAGTGAGTTTAGCGGGAAGGTTGAGCAGTTCTTC. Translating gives CTISEFSGKVEQFF.

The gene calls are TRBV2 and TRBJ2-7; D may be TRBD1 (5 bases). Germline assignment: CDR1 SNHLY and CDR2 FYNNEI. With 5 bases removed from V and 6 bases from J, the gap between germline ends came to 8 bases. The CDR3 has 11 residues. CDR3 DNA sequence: TGTGCCAGCAGTCGGACACCCGAGCAGTACTTC. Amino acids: CASSRTPEQYF.

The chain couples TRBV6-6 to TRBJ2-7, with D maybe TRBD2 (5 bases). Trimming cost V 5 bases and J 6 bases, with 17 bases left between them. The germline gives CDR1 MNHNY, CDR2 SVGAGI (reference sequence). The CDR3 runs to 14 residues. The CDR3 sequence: CASSTVLDPGEQYF. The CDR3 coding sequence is TGTGCCAGCAGTACCGTACTAGATCCGGGCGAGCAGTACTTC.

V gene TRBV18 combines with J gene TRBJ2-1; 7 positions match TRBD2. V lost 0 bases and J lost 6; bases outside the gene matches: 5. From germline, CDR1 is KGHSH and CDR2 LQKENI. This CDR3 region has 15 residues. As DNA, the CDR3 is TGTGCCAGCTCACCACCGGCTAGCGGAATCAATGAGCAGTTCTTC. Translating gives CASSPPASGINEQFF.

Here the CDR3 DNA reads TGTGCCAGCAGCCCGGGACTAGACTACGAGCAGTACTTC. This sequence encodes CASSPGLDYEQYF. This chain uses TRBV27 with TRBJ2-7; 8 bases are shared with TRBD2. V gave up 6 bases and J gave up 3 bases; unmatched junction bases: 4. The CDR3 totals 13 residues. Germline lookup yields CDR1 MNHEY and CDR2 SMNVEV (reference sequence).

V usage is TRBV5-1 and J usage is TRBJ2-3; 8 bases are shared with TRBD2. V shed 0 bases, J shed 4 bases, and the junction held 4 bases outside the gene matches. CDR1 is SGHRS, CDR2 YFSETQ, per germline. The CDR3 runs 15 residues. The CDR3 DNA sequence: TGCGCCAGCAGCTTGGCCAGCGGGAGTTCAGATACGCAGTATTTT. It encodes CASSLASGSSDTQYF.

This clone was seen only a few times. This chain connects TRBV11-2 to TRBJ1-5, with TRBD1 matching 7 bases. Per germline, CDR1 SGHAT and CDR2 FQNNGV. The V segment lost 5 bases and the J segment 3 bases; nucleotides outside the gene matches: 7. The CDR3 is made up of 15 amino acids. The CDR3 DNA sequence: TGTGCCAGCAGCCTCGCAGGGGGACCCAATCAGCCCCAGCATTTT. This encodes CASSLAGGPNQPQHF. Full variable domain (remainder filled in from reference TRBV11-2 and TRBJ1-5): EAGVAQSPRYKIIEKRQSVAFWCNPISGHATLYWYQQILGQGPKLLIQFQNNGVVDDSQLPKDRFSAERLKGVDSTLKIQPAKLEDSAVYLCASSLAGGPNQPQHFGDGTRLSIL.

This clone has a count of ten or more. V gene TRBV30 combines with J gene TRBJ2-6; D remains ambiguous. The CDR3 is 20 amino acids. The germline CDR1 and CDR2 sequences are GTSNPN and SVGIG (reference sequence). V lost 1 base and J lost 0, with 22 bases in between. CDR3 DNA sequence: TGTGCCTGGAGTGGTTCAGTTCGCCGACAAGCAGTCTCTGGGGCCAACGTCCTGACTTTC. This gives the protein CAWSGSVRRQAVSGANVLTF.

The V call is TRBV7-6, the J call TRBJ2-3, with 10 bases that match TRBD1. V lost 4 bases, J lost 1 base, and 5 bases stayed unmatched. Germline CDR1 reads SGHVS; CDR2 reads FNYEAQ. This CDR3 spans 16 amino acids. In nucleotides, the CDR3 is TGTGCCAGCAGCTCCCGTGGGACAGGGGGCACAGATACGCAGTATTTT. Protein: CASSSRGTGGTDTQYF.